This TCR beta chain is drawn from a study of identical twins. This clonotype has ten or more counts. Its target is unknown. With no exceptions, donors were healthy Caucasians. CDR1 and CDR2 (germline): SGHVS, FQNEAQ. Trimming cost V 4 bases and J 5 bases, with 18 bases left between them. The CDR3 has 16 amino acids. Unique molecular identifiers were present on the cDNA, which also gained a universal primer site by template switching. One entry per CDR3 protein results from TCRdb running MiXCR on the 5' RACE reads. The sample comprises 140,000 to 150,000 distinct CDR3 sequences, approximately 4% of which are singletons, and around 8.1% rests with the top ten. Notes on the study in general: An excess of low generation probability was shown by twin-shared out-of-frame alpha sequences. Memory repertoires showed no such pattern, whereas abundant cord blood beta clonotypes carried fewer insertions.

The sequenced sample consisted of memory T cells sorted from blood. This receptor was obtained from a man younger than 35 in good health. The V and J genes are TRBV7-8 and TRBJ1-5; D gene ambiguous. The CDR3: CASSSKAGSGDQPQHF. Written as DNA, the CDR3 is TGTGCCAGCAGCTCCAAAGCCGGGAGCGGGGATCAGCCCCAGCATTTT.